The present T cell receptor beta chain was sequenced within a study of cytomegalovirus exposure and HLA in healthy donors. Primers for the PCR totalled 60 Vbeta and 13 Jbeta. TCRdb's copy holds only in-frame clones and misses some; the assay was immunoSEQ multiplex PCR. In total, the table holds roughly 120,000 clones. Overall study findings and caveats: In vitro work confirmed that a few CMV-associated chains recognize CMV antigens. More clonal expansion characterized HLA-associated TCR beta chains than equally common others in a later analysis.

As concerns this clone: Its antigen is unknown.

V lost 5 bases to trimming and J lost 4 bases; unmatched junction nucleotides: 4. This CDR3 is built from 14 residues. Germline values: CDR1 SEHNR, CDR2 FQNEAQ (reference sequence). The chain uses TRBV7-9 and TRBJ1-4, with 7 positions matching TRBD1. The clonotype was recovered from a man aged 30 to 39 in good health and CMV-seronegative. Sequencing was done on a sample of PBMCs. CDR3 amino acids: CASSQTGFNEKLFF. The DNA of the CDR3 is TGTGCCAGCAGCCAGACAGGGTTTAATGAAAAACTGTTTTTT. The full variable domain, in which reference TRBV7-9 and TRBJ1-4 provide the parts outside the CDR3, is DTGVSQNPRHKITKRGQNVTFRCDPISEHNRLYWYRQTLGQGPEFLTYFQNEAQLEKSRLLSDRFSAERPKGSFSTLEIQRTEQGDSAMYLCASSQTGFNEKLFFGSGTQLSVL.